These 9 T cell receptor beta chains originate from one sample sequenced in a study of T cells in Graves' hyperthyroidism and ophthalmopathy. Template material for amplifying TCR beta CDR3 regions consisted of RNA transcripts. TCR CDR3 underwent first-round RT-PCR with the HTBI primer set. Via MiXCR, TCRdb re-called the multiplex PCR reads, giving one row per CDR3 protein. The sample has roughly 350,000 distinct CDR3 sequences, approximately 15% seen once. The specimen sequenced was blood. These receptors came from a woman in her 30s with Graves' ophthalmopathy.

As concerns this clonotype: Being one base from a much bigger clone, this may be a read error. This chain joins TRBV20-1 and TRBJ1-1, with D maybe TRBD1 (5 bases). The CDR3 is 14 residues long. Germline CDR1 and CDR2: DFQATT and SNEGSKA (reference sequence). The CDR3 DNA follows: TGCAGTGCTCGCGCCGGGGGGAGGTCGACTGAAGGTTTCTTT. Its protein product is CSARAGGRSTEGFF.

This chain links TRBV30 with TRBJ1-2; D uncertain. The V gene lost 2 bases and the J gene lost 3 bases, with 13 bases spanning the gap. In germline, CDR1 is GTSNPN, CDR2 SVGIG (reference sequence). The CDR3 runs 14 residues. CDR3 amino acids: CAWSTGRDHYGYTF. The CDR3 nucleotides read TGTGCCTGGAGTACCGGACGGGATCACTATGGCTACACCTTC.

This clonotype appeared many times. The genes are TRBV5-5 and TRBJ1-4, with a weak D call TRBD1 (6 bases). Trimming cost V 0 bases and J 7 bases, with 13 bases left between them. The CDR3 extends over 15 amino acids. Germline assignment: CDR1 SGHKS and CDR2 YYEKEE (reference sequence). The CDR3 region is CASSLGGQQTEKLFF. CDR3 coding DNA: TGTGCCAGCAGCTTGGGGGGACAACAAACTGAAAAACTGTTTTTT.

This clonotype was seen ten or more times. V is TRBV6-1 and J is TRBJ2-7; 7 bases fit TRBD1. The germline V gene has CDR1 MNHNS and CDR2 SASEGT. The CDR3 has 15 amino acids. V was pared by 5 bases and J by 4 bases, with 11 bases of the junction left unmatched. CDR3 sequence: CASSPTLGGRYEQYF. Written as DNA, the CDR3 is TGTGCCAGCAGTCCCACCCTAGGGGGCAGATACGAGCAGTACTTC.

The chain carries TRBV3-1 and TRBJ1-6, with TRBD1 matching 8 bases. With V trimmed by 1 base and J by 7 bases, 0 bases remained unmatched. Germline V gene data show CDR1 as LGHDT and CDR2 as YNNKEL (reference sequence). CDR3 length equals 14 residues. CDR3 in amino acids: CASSQGTGNSPLHF. The CDR3 bases are TGTGCCAGCAGCCAAGGGACAGGGAATTCACCCCTCCACTTT.

This clonotype was seen many times. In DNA, the CDR3 is TGTGCCTGGAGTGGTTACTTAGCGGGGGGCCACAATGAGCAGTTCTTC. Its protein is CAWSGYLAGGHNEQFF. The chain employs TRBV30 and TRBJ2-1; 10 bases are shared with TRBD2. The CDR3 runs 16 residues. J was trimmed by 5 bases and V by 1 base; bases with no gene match: 8. The germline gives CDR1 GTSNPN, CDR2 SVGIG (reference sequence).

This clonotype has ten or more counts. The chain carries TRBV3-1 and TRBJ1-6; TRBD1 matches 7 bases. The germline V gene encodes CDR1 LGHDT and CDR2 YNNKEL (reference sequence). J gave up 7 bases and V 8 bases, and 8 bases lay outside the gene matches. There are 14 residues in the CDR3. The DNA of the CDR3 is TGTGCCAGCGAGGCAGGGGGGATGAATTCACCCCTCCACTTT. It is translated as CASEAGGMNSPLHF.

V gene TRBV30 combines with J gene TRBJ2-5; TRBD1 agrees at 9 bases. The CDR3 is 14 amino acids. CDR1 is GTSNPN and CDR2 is SVGIG in the germline V gene (reference sequence). J was trimmed by 2 bases and V by 8 bases; bases with no gene match: 9. The CDR3: CASGLGQGQETQYF. CDR3 nucleotides: TGTGCCAGTGGCCTGGGACAGGGTCAAGAGACCCAGTACTTC.

This clonotype was counted many times. The V and J genes are TRBV28 and TRBJ1-5; TRBD1 matches 10 bases. Germline CDR1 reads MDHEN; CDR2 reads SYDVKM. The J segment lost 4 bases and the V segment lost 5 bases, leaving 5 bases of the junction unmatched. The length of the CDR3 is 15 residues. CDR3 in amino acids: CASSQWDRGNQPQHF. In nucleotides, the CDR3 is TGTGCCAGCAGTCAATGGGACAGGGGAAATCAGCCCCAGCATTTT.